This T cell receptor (beta chain) stems from a study of siplizumab effects on memory and regulatory T cells. Assay: immunoSEQ multiplex PCR; the TCRdb copy retains only in-frame clones and omits some. The sample has some 100,000 clones, around 94% seen once. CDR3 length: 11 residues. CDR1 is LNHDA, CDR2 SQIVND, per germline (reference sequence). Only one count was recorded for this clone. At one end the junction does not follow the germline gene, possibly because of a read error. The chain couples TRBV19 to TRBJ1-2; D is unclear. Sequenced input: Tregs sorted from blood. This receptor was obtained from a human donor in good health. The CDR3 coding sequence is TGTGCCAGTAGGATAGGATATGGCTACACCTTC. As protein: CASRIGYGYTF.